This entry lists 27 T cell receptor beta chains sequenced from one sample in a study of shared clonotypes between healthy human individuals. Assay: immunoSEQ multiplex PCR; the TCRdb copy retains only in-frame clones and omits some. This sample has more than 550,000 clones; around 70% occur once, and the top ten carry over 1.5%. The material sequenced was memory CD4+ T cells sorted from blood. As for subset: CD45RA-negative fraction. The source is a woman aged 25 to 39 in good health.

The chain combines TRBV28 with TRBJ2-7; tentative D call: TRBD2 (6 bases). From germline, CDR1 is MDHEN and CDR2 SYDVKM. V was clipped by 5 bases and J by 2 bases, with 16 bases between them. The length of the CDR3 is 15 residues. The CDR3 is CASSRVRAGTYEQYF. In DNA, the CDR3 is TGTGCCAGCAGTAGGGTCAGGGCGGGAACCTACGAGCAGTACTTC.

The chain employs TRBV28 and TRBJ1-2; D remains ambiguous. Germline V gene lookup returns CDR1 MDHEN and CDR2 SYDVKM. With 8 bases removed from V and 2 bases from J, the gap between germline ends came to 15 bases. The CDR3 is 14 residues long. CDR3 in amino acids: CASVERALNYGYTF. The CDR3, as DNA: TGTGCCAGCGTCGAAAGGGCCCTCAACTATGGCTACACCTTC.

This clone was counted between two and nine times. The DNA of the CDR3 is TGTGCCAGCAGGGGAAGTCTACTAGCGGTCTCTGAGCAGTACTTC. It specifies CASRGSLLAVSEQYF. The chain has TRBV7-8 and TRBJ2-7; 8 bases fit TRBD2. J lost 7 bases, V lost 6 bases, and 14 bases had no gene match. The CDR3 is 15 amino acids. Germline CDR1 is SGHVS and CDR2 is FQNEAQ.

V is TRBV5-1 and J is TRBJ2-7; 7 nucleotides align to TRBD1. The germline V gene has CDR1 SGHRS and CDR2 YFSETQ. The CDR3 has 14 residues. V was clipped by 0 bases and J by 6 bases; unmatched bases: 6. CDR3 sequence: CASSLDTGAGEQYF. CDR3 in DNA: TGCGCCAGCAGCTTGGATACAGGGGCGGGCGAGCAGTACTTC.

This chain uses TRBV5-5 with TRBJ1-1; D gene unclear. The CDR3 is made up of 15 amino acids. Deletions cut 1 base from V and 1 base from J, with 11 bases between. The V gene's germline CDR1 is SGHKS and CDR2 YYEKEE (reference sequence). The CDR3 reads CASSLTGDGNTEAFF. The CDR3 nucleotides read TGTGCCAGCAGCTTGACCGGTGACGGGAACACTGAAGCTTTCTTT.

The chain uses TRBV19 and TRBJ2-2, with D perhaps matching TRBD1 (5 bases). The CDR3 loop spans 13 amino acids. Deletions cut 4 bases from V and 6 bases from J, with 9 bases between. CDR1 LNHDA and CDR2 SQIVND come from the germline V gene (reference sequence). For the CDR3, the DNA is TGTGCCAGTAGTAGGCAGGGCCCCGGGGAGCTGTTTTTT. It encodes CASSRQGPGELFF.

This chain connects TRBV21-1 to TRBJ2-2. TRBV21-1 is a known pseudogene. The CDR3 spans 14 residues. CDR3 sequence reads: CASSKGTLTGELFF. The CDR3 DNA sequence: TGTGCCAGCAGCAAAGGTACGTTGACCGGGGAGCTGTTTTTT.

The rearrangement links TRBV2 to TRBJ2-5; tentative D call: TRBD1 (6 bases). Germline V CDR1 and CDR2: SNHLY, FYNNEI. Trimming pared 1 base from V and 2 bases from J, leaving 17 bases between. This CDR3 contains 17 residues. The CDR3 reads CASSEERVLRGQETQYF. Written as DNA, the CDR3 is TGTGCCAGCAGTGAAGAGCGAGTACTAAGGGGGCAAGAGACCCAGTACTTC.

V gene TRBV7-3 combines with J gene TRBJ2-6; no clear D gene. V lost 5 bases and J 1 base, leaving 6 bases between the germline ends. The CDR3 has 14 amino acids. Germline lookup yields CDR1 SGHTA and CDR2 FQGTGA. The CDR3 sequence: CASSPQSGANVLTF. The CDR3 coding sequence is TGTGCCAGCAGCCCCCAATCTGGGGCCAACGTCCTGACTTTC. Using reference TRBV7-3 and TRBJ2-6 for the parts outside the CDR3, the full variable domain is GAGVSQTPSNKVTEKGKYVELRCDPISGHTALYWYRQSLGQGPEFLIYFQGTGAADDSGLPNDRFFAVRPEGSVSTLKIQRTERGDSAVYLCASSPQSGANVLTFGAGSRLTVL.

In its sample, this clone was seen once. The V call is TRBV6-1, the J call TRBJ1-4; weak D call: TRBD1 (6 bases). The CDR3 contains 13 residues. The ends were cut back, 4 bases at V and 13 bases at J, with 16 bases in the middle. Germline assignment: CDR1 MNHNS and CDR2 SASEGT. The CDR3 reads CASSGKDSRLLFF. The CDR3 DNA sequence: TGTGCCAGCAGTGGTAAGGACAGCCGTCTACTGTTTTTT.

The chain is built from TRBV5-1 and TRBJ1-1, with D perhaps TRBD1 (5 bases). Germline CDR1 SGHRS, CDR2 YFSETQ. Trimming removed 4 bases at V and 2 bases at J, with 12 bases between. The length of the CDR3 is 14 residues. CDR3 DNA sequence: TGCGCCAGCAGCGGGACGACAGAAAACACTGAAGCTTTCTTT. Translating gives CASSGTTENTEAFF. Combining the CDR3 with reference TRBV5-1 and TRBJ1-1 gives the whole variable domain KAGVTQTPRYLIKTRGQQVTLSCSPISGHRSVSWYQQTPGQGLQFLFEYFSETQRNKGNFPGRFSGRQFSNSRSEMNVSTLELGDSALYLCASSGTTENTEAFFGQGTRLTVV.

The genes are TRBV15 and TRBJ1-4; unclear D gene. The CDR3 totals 14 residues. Trimming removed 9 bases from V and 5 bases from J, with 16 bases in between. The germline V gene has CDR1 LNHNV and CDR2 YYDKDF (reference sequence). CDR3 amino acids: CATTRPGSNEKLFF. CDR3 in DNA: TGTGCCACTACCCGCCCAGGATCAAATGAAAAACTGTTTTTT.

The CDR3 DNA reads TGTGCCAGCAGTTACCCCGGACTAGCGGGAGTATTGCAGTACTTC. Protein sequence: CASSYPGLAGVLQYF. The rearrangement joins TRBV6-5 to TRBJ2-7, with 13 bases fitting TRBD2. CDR1 MNHEY and CDR2 SVGAGI come from the germline V gene. V lost 2 bases to trimming and J lost 9 bases; unmatched junction nucleotides: 7. The CDR3 contains 15 residues.

In its sample, this clone was seen many times. Other DNA sequences within the sample encode an identical CDR3. This rearrangement joins TRBV27 to TRBJ1-1, with a weak D call TRBD1 (6 bases). Trimming stripped 6 bases from V and 2 bases from J, with 13 bases between. The germline V gene encodes CDR1 MNHEY and CDR2 SMNVEV (reference sequence). The length of the CDR3 is 14 residues. The CDR3 DNA follows: TGTGCCAGCAGCTCGGGCAGGGGAAACACTGAAGCTTTCTTT. Translating it yields CASSSGRGNTEAFF.

The chain couples TRBV27 to TRBJ2-7; possible D gene TRBD1, 6 bases. Germline V gene sequence: CDR1 MNHEY, CDR2 SMNVEV (reference sequence). The V gene lost 6 bases and the J gene lost 3 bases, with 30 bases spanning the gap. The CDR3 is made up of 19 amino acids. CDR3 nucleotides: TGTGCCAGCAGGAGGTTTCGGGACAAGCCAAGGGATTGGGTCTACGAGCAGTACTTC. Amino acids: CASRRFRDKPRDWVYEQYF.

The V call is TRBV11-2, the J call TRBJ2-1; D unclear. CDR1 and CDR2 from the germline V gene are SGHAT and FQNNGV. The V gene lost 5 bases and the J gene lost 7 bases, with 9 bases spanning the gap. The length of the CDR3 is 12 residues. CDR3 loop: CASSPLVNEQFF. In nucleotides, the CDR3 is TGTGCCAGCAGCCCTCTAGTGAATGAGCAGTTCTTC.

This clone was recorded a few times. The chain links TRBV6-1 to TRBJ1-2, with 10 nucleotides matching TRBD1. This CDR3 has 15 amino acids. Trimming cost V 4 bases and J 9 bases; bases outside gene matches: 11. Germline V gene lookup returns CDR1 MNHNS and CDR2 SASEGT. CDR3 sequence reads: CASSAKGTGVRSYTF. The CDR3 DNA follows: TGTGCCAGCAGTGCAAAGGGGACAGGGGTCCGCAGCTACACCTTC.

The chain uses TRBV5-4 and TRBJ2-4, with D perhaps assigned TRBD1 or TRBD2 (6 bases each). The CDR3 extends over 17 amino acids. The germline V and J ends were trimmed by 4 bases and 0 bases, with 17 bases remaining between them. From germline, CDR1 is SGHNT and CDR2 YYREEE (reference sequence). The CDR3 DNA reads TGTGCCAGCAGCCCCCCGGGGGCATCAGGAGCCAAAAACATTCAGTACTTC. The encoded protein is CASSPPGASGAKNIQYF.

This clone appeared many times. V is TRBV19 and J is TRBJ2-3; TRBD2 agrees at 9 bases. Germline CDR1 LNHDA, CDR2 SQIVND (reference sequence). The CDR3 consists of 15 residues. The ends lost 7 bases at V and 9 bases at J; junction bases unmatched: 14. CDR3 in amino acids: CASMELAGGAGTQYF. The CDR3 DNA follows: TGTGCCAGTATGGAACTAGCGGGCGGGGCAGGAACGCAGTATTTT.

The gene calls are TRBV11-2 and TRBJ2-3; D unclear. V shed 7 bases and J shed 6 bases, with 8 bases lying between them. The germline CDR1 and CDR2 sequences are SGHAT and FQNNGV. The CDR3 totals 11 residues. The CDR3 reads CASTRLDTQYF. The CDR3 DNA reads TGTGCCAGCACCCGACTCGATACGCAGTATTTT.

The genes are TRBV6-1 and TRBJ2-1; D uncertain. Trimming stripped 6 bases from V and 9 bases from J, with 18 bases between. This CDR3 comprises 14 residues. CDR1 is MNHNS and CDR2 is SASEGT in the germline V gene. The CDR3 is CASSLLTGSSEQFF. The DNA of the CDR3 is TGTGCCAGCAGCCTCCTTACGGGTAGTAGTGAGCAGTTCTTC.

J is TRBJ2-2 and V is TRBV7-9, with D uncertain. CDR1 and CDR2 (germline): SEHNR, FQNEAQ (reference sequence). The CDR3 runs 17 residues. Between the trimmed V and J ends, which lost 5 bases and 0 bases, there was a span of 16 bases. The CDR3 loop reads CASSKTNTLANTGELFF. CDR3 nucleotides: TGTGCCAGCAGCAAAACGAATACACTGGCGAACACCGGGGAGCTGTTTTTT.

V gene TRBV25-1 combines with J gene TRBJ2-2; TRBD2 aligns across 12 bases. CDR1 is MGHDK, CDR2 SYGVNS, per germline. V was clipped by 6 bases and J by 6 bases; unmatched bases: 2. The length of the CDR3 is 14 residues. The CDR3 DNA follows: TGTGCCAGCAGCAGACTAGCGGGAGCCGGGGAGCTGTTTTTT. This encodes CASSRLAGAGELFF. Complete variable domain (other parts from reference TRBV25-1 and TRBJ2-2): EADIYQTPRYLVIGTGKKITLECSQTMGHDKMYWYQQDPGMELHLIHYSYGVNSTEKGDLSSESTVSRIRTEHFPLTLESARPSHTSQYLCASSRLAGAGELFFGEGSRLTVL.

The rearrangement links TRBV5-1 to TRBJ2-2; possible D gene TRBD2, 7 bases. Germline V gene lookup returns CDR1 SGHRS and CDR2 YFSETQ. Trimming removed 3 bases from V and 6 bases from J, with 12 bases in between. This CDR3 has 14 amino acids. CDR3: CASSWGGPAGELFF. The CDR3 DNA reads as TGCGCCAGCAGCTGGGGGGGCCCTGCCGGGGAGCTGTTTTTT.

This chain links TRBV18 with TRBJ2-7; a weak D match, TRBD2 (6 bases). Deletions cut 6 bases from V and 1 base from J, with 13 bases between. The CDR3 spans 14 residues. The germline CDR1 and CDR2 sequences are KGHSH and LQKENI. The CDR3 DNA reads as TGTGCCAGCTCCCCTAAGCGGGCTTCCTACGAGCAGTACTTC. As protein: CASSPKRASYEQYF.

This clone was counted between two and nine times. The V and J genes are TRBV5-1 and TRBJ2-1; D may be TRBD2 (5 bases). V was clipped by 1 base and J by 4 bases, with 12 bases between them. The CDR3 is 15 amino acids. Germline CDR1 and CDR2: SGHRS and YFSETQ. CDR3 nucleotide sequence: TGCGCCAGCAGCTTGTCAAGCGGTGAATACAATGAGCAGTTCTTC. Translated: CASSLSSGEYNEQFF.

The rearrangement joins TRBV28 to TRBJ1-4; possibly TRBD1 for D (6 bases). This CDR3 spans 15 amino acids. Germline values: CDR1 MDHEN, CDR2 SYDVKM. Trimming shortened V by 6 bases and J by 4 bases, and 15 bases separated the two germline ends. CDR3 sequence reads: CASSSEGGVNEKLFF. The CDR3 DNA sequence: TGTGCCAGCAGCAGCGAGGGGGGGGTTAATGAAAAACTGTTTTTT.